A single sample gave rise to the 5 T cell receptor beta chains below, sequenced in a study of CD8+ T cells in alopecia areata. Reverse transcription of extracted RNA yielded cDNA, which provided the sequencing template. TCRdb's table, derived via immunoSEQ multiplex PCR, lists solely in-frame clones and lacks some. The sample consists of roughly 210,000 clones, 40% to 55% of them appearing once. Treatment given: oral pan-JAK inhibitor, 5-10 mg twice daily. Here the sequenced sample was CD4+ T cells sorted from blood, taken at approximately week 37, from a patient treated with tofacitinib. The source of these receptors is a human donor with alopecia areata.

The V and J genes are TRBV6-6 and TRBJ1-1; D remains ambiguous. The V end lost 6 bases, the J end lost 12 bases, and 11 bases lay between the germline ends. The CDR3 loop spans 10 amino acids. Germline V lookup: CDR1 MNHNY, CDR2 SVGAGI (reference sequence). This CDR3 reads CASSHVDTFF. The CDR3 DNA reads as TGTGCCAGCAGCCACGTAGATACTTTCTTT.

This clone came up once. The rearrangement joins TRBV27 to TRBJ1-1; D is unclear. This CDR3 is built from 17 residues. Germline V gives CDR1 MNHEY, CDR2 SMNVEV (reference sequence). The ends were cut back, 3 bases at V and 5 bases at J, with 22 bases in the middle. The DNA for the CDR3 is TGTGCCAGCAGTTTCTCCGCGACACGGCCGACGGAAACTGAAGCTTTCTTT. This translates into CASSFSATRPTETEAFF.

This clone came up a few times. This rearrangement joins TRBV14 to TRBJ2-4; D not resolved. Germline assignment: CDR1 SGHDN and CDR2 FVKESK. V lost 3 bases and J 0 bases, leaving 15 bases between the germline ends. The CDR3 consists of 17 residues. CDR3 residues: CASSHPVFGEAKNIQYF. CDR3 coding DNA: TGTGCCAGCAGCCATCCCGTGTTTGGGGAAGCCAAAAACATTCAGTACTTC.

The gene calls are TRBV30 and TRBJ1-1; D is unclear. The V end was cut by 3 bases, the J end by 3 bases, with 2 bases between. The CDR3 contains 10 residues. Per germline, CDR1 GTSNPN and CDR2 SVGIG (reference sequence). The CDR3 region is CAWRHTEAFF. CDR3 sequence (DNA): TGTGCCTGGAGGCACACTGAAGCTTTCTTT.

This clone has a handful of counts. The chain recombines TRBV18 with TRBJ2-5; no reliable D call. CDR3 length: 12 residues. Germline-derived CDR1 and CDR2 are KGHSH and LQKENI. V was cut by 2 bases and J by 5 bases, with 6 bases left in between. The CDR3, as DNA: TGTGCCAGCTCACCAACCGGGGAGACCCAGTACTTC. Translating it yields CASSPTGETQYF. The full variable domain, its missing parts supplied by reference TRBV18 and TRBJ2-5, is NAGVMQNPRHLVRRRGQEARLRCSPMKGHSHVYWYRQLPEEGLKFMVYLQKENIIDESGMPKERFSAEFPKEGPSILRIQQVVRGDSAAYFCASSPTGETQYFGPGTRLLVL.